The 32 T cell receptor beta chains below come from one sample, sequenced in a study of T cells in Graves' hyperthyroidism and ophthalmopathy. Regions amplified from RNA transcripts were the TCR beta CDR3 regions. TCR CDR3 underwent first-round RT-PCR with the HTBI primer set. MiXCR, applied by TCRdb to the multiplex PCR reads, yields one record per CDR3 protein. The sample yields some 460,000 distinct CDR3 sequences, 15% to 18% seen once. The sequencing sample was made of blood. The source is a young woman with Graves' hyperthyroidism.

This clonotype was counted a few times. J is TRBJ1-2 and V is TRBV29-1, with 7 bases matching TRBD1. The CDR3 runs to 12 residues. Germline CDR1 SQVTM, CDR2 ANQGSEA. The J segment lost 3 bases and the V segment lost 7 bases, leaving 5 bases of the junction unmatched. This CDR3 is CSADREDYGYTF. The CDR3 bases are TGCAGCGCCGACAGGGAAGACTATGGCTACACCTTC.

The rearrangement joins TRBV19 to TRBJ1-2; 7 bases agree with TRBD1. CDR1 and CDR2 from the germline V gene are LNHDA and SQIVND (reference sequence). Trimming removed 9 bases from V and 5 bases from J; junction bases left unmatched: 24. This CDR3 contains 18 residues. In DNA, the CDR3 is TGTGCCAGCCGCCCAATTATCCGGACAGGCACTAAGGAGTATGGCTACACCTTC. It encodes CASRPIIRTGTKEYGYTF.

This clonotype was observed at least ten times. The chain employs TRBV4-1 and TRBJ2-7, with TRBD2 identical over 7 bases. The CDR3 spans 15 residues. The trim removed 2 bases at V and 0 bases at J, leaving 4 bases unmatched. Germline CDR1 MGHRA, CDR2 YSYEKL. The CDR3, as DNA: TGCGCCAGCAGCCAACTGAGCGGGGACTCCTACGAGCAGTACTTC. It encodes CASSQLSGDSYEQYF.

There are many counts of this clonotype. The chain uses TRBV5-1 and TRBJ1-2; D might be TRBD1 (6 bases). This CDR3 has 14 residues. Germline V gene lookup returns CDR1 SGHRS and CDR2 YFSETQ. V lost 1 base, J lost 3 bases, and 10 bases lay in between. CDR3 in amino acids: CASSLQGFDYGYTF. Written as DNA, the CDR3 is TGCGCCAGCAGCTTGCAGGGGTTCGACTATGGCTACACCTTC.

Many counts were recorded for this clonotype. The chain recombines TRBV6-2 or TRBV6-3 with TRBJ2-3; tentative D call: TRBD2 (5 bases). There are 16 residues in the CDR3. Trimming left V 5 bases short and J 4 bases short, with 19 bases between. Per the germline V gene, CDR1 is MNHEY and CDR2 is SVGEGT. CDR3 nucleotide sequence: TGTGCCAGCAGTCCCCCGGCGGGCAATGGCGCAGATACGCAGTATTTT. This encodes CASSPPAGNGADTQYF.

This clonotype has a count of ten or more. V is TRBV5-1 and J is TRBJ2-4; perhaps TRBD2 as D (5 bases). This CDR3 is 15 amino acids long. CDR1 and CDR2 (germline): SGHRS, YFSETQ. V was pared by 4 bases and J by 3 bases, with 14 bases between. The CDR3 protein is CASSLGPGGKNIQYF. In DNA form, the CDR3 reads TGCGCCAGCAGCCTGGGCCCCGGAGGCAAAAACATTCAGTACTTC.

This clonotype was observed a few times. The V gene is TRBV6-6, the J gene TRBJ2-1, with unresolved D. Trimming left V 2 bases short and J 4 bases short, with 12 bases between. There are 15 residues in the CDR3. Germline values: CDR1 MNHNY, CDR2 SVGAGI (reference sequence). This CDR3 reads CASSYIGGDYNEQFF. The CDR3, as DNA: TGTGCCAGCAGTTACATTGGCGGCGATTACAATGAGCAGTTCTTC.

The V gene is TRBV5-1, the J gene TRBJ2-3; D gene uncertain. Trimming left V 4 bases short and J 2 bases short, with 14 bases between. Germline V gene sequence: CDR1 SGHRS, CDR2 YFSETQ. The CDR3 has 15 residues. CDR3 region: CASSEGWAHTDTQYF. The DNA of the CDR3 is TGCGCCAGCAGCGAAGGGTGGGCACACACAGATACGCAGTATTTT.

This clonotype showed up many times. The V and J genes are TRBV13 and TRBJ1-5, with D perhaps TRBD1 (6 bases). The CDR3 contains 15 residues. V was clipped by 5 bases and J by 4 bases, with 15 bases between them. Germline CDR1 reads PRHDT; CDR2 reads FYEKMQ (reference sequence). CDR3 DNA: TGTGCCAGCAGCGAGGGTATAGGGGGAAATCAGCCCCAGCATTTT. Translating it yields CASSEGIGGNQPQHF.

This clonotype was seen repeatedly, ten times or more. V gene TRBV2 combines with J gene TRBJ2-4; possibly TRBD1 for D (6 bases). Trimming removed 5 bases from V and 9 bases from J, with 14 bases in between. Germline assignment: CDR1 SNHLY and CDR2 FYNNEI. The CDR3 sequence is 13 residues long. The CDR3 nucleotides are TGTGCCAGCAGTTCGACGGAAGGGGGCATTCAGTACTTC. This encodes CASSSTEGGIQYF.

This clonotype occurred a few times. J is TRBJ1-2 and V is TRBV6-1; no clear D. This CDR3 has 12 amino acids. V was clipped by 4 bases and J by 8 bases, with 11 bases between them. Germline values: CDR1 MNHNS, CDR2 SASEGT. DNA for the CDR3: TGTGCCAGCAGTGCCTCTCCGGCAGGCTACACCTTC. Its translation: CASSASPAGYTF.

The V gene is TRBV5-1, the J gene TRBJ2-1; no clear D. This CDR3 is built from 14 residues. The V gene lost 4 bases and the J gene lost 9 bases, with 17 bases spanning the gap. From germline, CDR1 is SGHRS and CDR2 YFSETQ. CDR3 in amino acids: CASSQRSGTGEQFF. In nucleotides, the CDR3 is TGCGCCAGCAGCCAACGTTCAGGAACCGGTGAGCAGTTCTTC. The whole variable domain, remainder taken from reference TRBV5-1 and TRBJ2-1, is KAGVTQTPRYLIKTRGQQVTLSCSPISGHRSVSWYQQTPGQGLQFLFEYFSETQRNKGNFPGRFSGRQFSNSRSEMNVSTLELGDSALYLCASSQRSGTGEQFFGPGTRLTVL.

This clonotype has a count of ten or more. The J gene is TRBJ2-2, the V gene TRBV12-5, with D possibly being TRBD1 (6 bases). Germline V gives CDR1 LGHNT, CDR2 FRNRAP. V was shortened by 7 bases and J by 7 bases, with 10 bases between the two germline ends. CDR3 length: 12 amino acids. CDR3 residues: CASAVGGGELFF. The DNA of the CDR3 is TGTGCTAGTGCCGTAGGGGGCGGGGAGCTGTTTTTT.

This clonotype has at least ten counts. The J gene is TRBJ1-6, the V gene TRBV3-1, with D maybe TRBD1 (5 bases). V shed 2 bases and J shed 1 base, with 6 bases lying between them. The CDR3 covers 15 residues. Germline V gene sequence: CDR1 LGHDT, CDR2 YNNKEL (reference sequence). The chain's CDR3 is CASSQQGSYNSPLHF. The CDR3 region has the DNA TGTGCCAGCAGCCAACAGGGTTCCTATAATTCACCCCTCCACTTT.

The table lists this clonotype with a few counts. The gene calls are TRBV14 and TRBJ2-3, with D unresolved. Germline CDR1 and CDR2: SGHDN and FVKESK. The CDR3 loop spans 12 amino acids. Trimming pared 4 bases from V and 7 bases from J, leaving 9 bases between. The CDR3 DNA is TGTGCCAGCAGCCTTTCGTACCATACGCAGTATTTT. This sequence encodes CASSLSYHTQYF.

The chain uses TRBV2 and TRBJ2-7, with 8 bases lining up with TRBD1. V lost 6 bases to trimming and J lost 3 bases; unmatched junction nucleotides: 10. This CDR3 has 15 residues. Germline-derived CDR1 and CDR2 are SNHLY and FYNNEI. This CDR3 is CASSAQGANYYEQYF. The DNA for the CDR3 is TGTGCCAGCAGCGCGCAGGGGGCAAATTACTACGAGCAGTACTTC.

This clonotype was detected many times. The chain couples TRBV18 to TRBJ1-1; a possible D gene is TRBD1 (5 bases). Germline V gene lookup returns CDR1 KGHSH and CDR2 LQKENI. V lost 2 bases and J lost 1, with 11 bases in between. This CDR3 spans 15 amino acids. This chain's CDR3 is CASSPGSGRNTEAFF. Written as DNA, the CDR3 is TGTGCCAGCTCACCAGGATCGGGGCGGAACACTGAAGCTTTCTTT.

About this clonotype: This may arise from a read error, as a much more abundant clone is one base away. The chain employs TRBV7-9 and TRBJ1-2; 7 nucleotides align to TRBD1. Germline V gene lookup returns CDR1 SEHNR and CDR2 FQNEAQ (reference sequence). The CDR3 is made up of 13 amino acids. V was clipped by 5 bases and J by 8 bases; unmatched bases: 8. CDR3 bases: TGTGCCAGCAGCGCGGGACAGTGTGGCGGCTACACCTTC. Translating gives CASSAGQCGGYTF.

This clonotype was picked up many times. The chain carries TRBV7-8 and TRBJ2-1; D unresolved. CDR1 is SGHVS and CDR2 is FQNEAQ in the germline V gene. This CDR3 has 14 residues. V was trimmed by 1 base and J by 8 bases, leaving 12 bases between them. CDR3 nucleotides: TGTGCCAGCAGCTTAGAGGGTAGCCTCTATGAGCAGTTCTTC. As protein: CASSLEGSLYEQFF.

This clonotype showed up many times. The V gene is TRBV28, the J gene TRBJ1-4, with D possibly being TRBD1 (5 bases). Trimming stripped 6 bases from V and 2 bases from J, with 19 bases between. Germline CDR1 is MDHEN and CDR2 is SYDVKM. This CDR3 contains 17 residues. The CDR3 loop reads CASSPRLVGTTNEKLFF. CDR3 coding DNA: TGTGCCAGCAGCCCTCGCTTGGTAGGGACTACTAATGAAAAACTGTTTTTT. Variable domain in full (rest from reference TRBV28 and TRBJ1-4): DVKVTQSSRYLVKRTGEKVFLECVQDMDHENMFWYRQDPGLGLRLIYFSYDVKMKEKGDIPEGYSVSREKKERFSLILESASTNQTSMYLCASSPRLVGTTNEKLFFGSGTQLSVL.

Concerning this clonotype itself: A single base separates this from a much larger clone, so it may be a read error. V is TRBV30 and J is TRBJ2-1; D is uncertain. Germline CDR1 reads GTSNPN; CDR2 reads SVGIG (reference sequence). The V end was cut by 8 bases, the J end by 9 bases, with 14 bases between. The CDR3 has 11 residues. The chain's CDR3 is CARKYSSEQFF. The CDR3 DNA follows: TGTGCCCGGAAATATAGCTCTGAGCAGTTCTTC.

This clonotype was counted only a few times. The CDR3 sequence is CASNRGGGNQPQHF. CDR3 DNA sequence: TGTGCCAGCAATAGGGGGGGGGGGAATCAGCCCCAGCATTTT. This chain uses TRBV12-3 or TRBV12-4 with TRBJ1-5; a weak D match, TRBD1 (6 bases). V gave up 7 bases and J gave up 4 bases, with 14 bases separating them. CDR3 length: 14 amino acids.

There are many counts of this clonotype. In DNA, the CDR3 is TGCAGTGCAGAACTAGCGGGGGCTGCTAATGAGCAGTTCTTC. It codes for CSAELAGAANEQFF. This chain joins TRBV20-1 and TRBJ2-1, with 11 bases that match TRBD2. Unmatched junction bases numbered 8, after V lost 6 bases and J lost 7 bases. Looked up from germline, CDR1 is DFQATT and CDR2 is SNEGSKA (reference sequence). The CDR3 contains 14 residues.

This clonotype was found many times. This chain uses TRBV6-1 with TRBJ1-5; D unclear. V dropped 5 bases and J dropped 2 bases, with 10 bases sitting between them. CDR3 length equals 14 residues. Germline CDR1 MNHNS, CDR2 SASEGT. The CDR3 is CASSFDTGNQPQHF. The DNA for the CDR3 is TGTGCCAGCAGTTTCGACACTGGCAATCAGCCCCAGCATTTT.

This clonotype appeared a few times. The J gene is TRBJ2-1, the V gene TRBV4-1; tentatively, D is TRBD2 (6 bases). Germline V gene lookup returns CDR1 MGHRA and CDR2 YSYEKL. The CDR3 is 15 amino acids. The V end was cut by 1 base, the J end by 2 bases, with 9 bases between. Written as DNA, the CDR3 is TGCGCCAGCAGCCAAGGGGGGGTTACCTACAATGAGCAGTTCTTC. It is translated as CASSQGGVTYNEQFF.

This clonotype appeared many times. This rearrangement joins TRBV11-2 to TRBJ1-1; D is unclear. Germline V gene sequence: CDR1 SGHAT, CDR2 FQNNGV. With 5 bases removed from V and 8 bases from J, the gap between germline ends came to 15 bases. CDR3 length: 13 residues. The DNA for the CDR3 is TGTGCCAGCAGCCTTGACTATAAGGTCGAAGCTTTCTTT. This sequence encodes CASSLDYKVEAFF.

This clonotype was counted many times. The chain couples TRBV30 to TRBJ2-7, with D possibly matching TRBD2 (6 bases). Between the trimmed V and J ends, which lost 0 bases and 6 bases, there was a span of 12 bases. The CDR3 length is 13 residues. Germline V gene lookup returns CDR1 GTSNPN and CDR2 SVGIG (reference sequence). This chain's CDR3 is CAWSVLHGSEQYF. The CDR3 bases are TGTGCCTGGAGTGTTCTTCACGGGAGCGAGCAGTACTTC.

This clonotype was picked up many times. V gene TRBV6-4 combines with J gene TRBJ1-1; D not certain. V was clipped by 4 bases and J by 1 base, with 7 bases between them. The CDR3 runs to 13 residues. Germline-derived CDR1 and CDR2 are MRHNA and SNTAGT. The CDR3 region is CASSVDTNTEAFF. Written as DNA, the CDR3 is TGTGCCAGCAGTGTAGATACGAACACTGAAGCTTTCTTT.

This clonotype has a handful of counts. The gene calls are TRBV2 and TRBJ1-2; possible D gene TRBD1, 5 bases. V lost 0 bases to trimming and J lost 6 bases, with 17 bases between them. The V gene's germline CDR1 is SNHLY and CDR2 FYNNEI. CDR3 length: 16 amino acids. The CDR3 region has the DNA TGTGCCAGCAGTGAAGCGCTTTTACGGGGCGCTAATGGCTACACCTTC. This codes for CASSEALLRGANGYTF.

This clonotype was counted between two and nine times. The chain combines TRBV7-9 with TRBJ2-1; a possible D gene is TRBD1 (7 bases). Germline V gene lookup returns CDR1 SEHNR and CDR2 FQNEAQ (reference sequence). This CDR3 spans 15 amino acids. V was pared by 3 bases and J by 3 bases, with 12 bases between. The CDR3 is CASSLAGQYYNEQFF. DNA for the CDR3: TGTGCCAGCAGCTTGGCGGGACAGTACTACAATGAGCAGTTCTTC.

This chain joins TRBV25-1 and TRBJ2-7, with 12 bases that match TRBD2. The CDR3 covers 17 residues. V was clipped by 7 bases and J by 4 bases; unmatched bases: 14. The germline CDR1 and CDR2 sequences are MGHDK and SYGVNS. CDR3: CASILPRLAGGLYEQYF. For the CDR3, the DNA is TGTGCCAGCATACTACCCCGTCTAGCGGGGGGGCTGTACGAGCAGTACTTC.

This clonotype was recorded at least ten times. The chain is built from TRBV6-2 or TRBV6-3 and TRBJ1-4; D may be TRBD1 (6 bases). The CDR3 totals 16 residues. Germline V gives CDR1 MNHEY, CDR2 SVGEGT. The V end was cut by 2 bases, the J end by 4 bases, with 14 bases between. The CDR3: CASSYPQGRLNEKLFF. The CDR3 DNA follows: TGTGCCAGCAGTTACCCACAGGGACGGCTTAATGAAAAACTGTTTTTT.